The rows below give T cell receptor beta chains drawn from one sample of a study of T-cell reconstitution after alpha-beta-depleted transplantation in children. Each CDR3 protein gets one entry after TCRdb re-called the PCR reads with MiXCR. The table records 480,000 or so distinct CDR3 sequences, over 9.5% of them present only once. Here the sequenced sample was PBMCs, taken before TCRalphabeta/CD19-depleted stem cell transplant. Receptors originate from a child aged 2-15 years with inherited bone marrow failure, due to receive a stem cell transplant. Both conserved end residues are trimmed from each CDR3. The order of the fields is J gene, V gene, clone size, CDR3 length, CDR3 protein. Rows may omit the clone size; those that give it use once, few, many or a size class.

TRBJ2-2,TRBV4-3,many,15,ASSQDPGIPNTGELF
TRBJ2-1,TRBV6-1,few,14,ATKEREWIINNEQF
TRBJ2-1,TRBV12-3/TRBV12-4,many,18,ASSFGFLIAGAASYNEQF
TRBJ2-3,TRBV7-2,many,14,ASSSTKQGYTDTQY
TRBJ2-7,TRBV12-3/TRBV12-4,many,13,ASSPLAGGPGEQY
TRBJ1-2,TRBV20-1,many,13,SARARTGLRDGYT
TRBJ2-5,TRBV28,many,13,ASSSPGQGDETQY
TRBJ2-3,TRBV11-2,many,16,ASSFGLATYPSTDTQY
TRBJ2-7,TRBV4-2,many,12,ASSQERGVNEQY
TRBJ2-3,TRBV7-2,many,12,ASSRRYHTDTQY
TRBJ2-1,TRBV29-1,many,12,STPGTSVYNEQF
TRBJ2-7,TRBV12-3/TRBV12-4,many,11,ASSLTSIGEQY
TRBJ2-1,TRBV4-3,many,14,ASSQIGLAGYNEQF
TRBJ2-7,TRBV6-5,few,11,ASRPRGEVEQY
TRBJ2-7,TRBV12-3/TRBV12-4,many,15,ASSLGWSDYSSYEQY
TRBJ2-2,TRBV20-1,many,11,SAKDRVTGELF
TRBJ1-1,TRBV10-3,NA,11,AISGQGETEAF
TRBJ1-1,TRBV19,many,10,ASTPEAGEAF
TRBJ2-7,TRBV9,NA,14,ASSVGWLADTYEQY
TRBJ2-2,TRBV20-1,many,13,SARSPLRNTGELF
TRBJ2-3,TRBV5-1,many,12,ASSPDAGEDTQY
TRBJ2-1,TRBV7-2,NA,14,ASSFPGLAVYNEQF
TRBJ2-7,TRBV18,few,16,ASSPKLRLADLSYEQY
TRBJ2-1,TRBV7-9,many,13,ASTPLVAEYNEQF
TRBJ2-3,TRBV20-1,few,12,SAAIGIGTDTQY
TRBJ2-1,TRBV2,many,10,ASSEDGSEQF
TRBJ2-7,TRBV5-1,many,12,ASSSGLQDYEQY
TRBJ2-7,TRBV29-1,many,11,SVEGTSGSQQY
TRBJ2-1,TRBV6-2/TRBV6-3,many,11,ASSSAVENEQF
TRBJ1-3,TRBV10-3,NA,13,AISEQGHSANSIY
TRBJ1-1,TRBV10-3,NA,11,AISETTGIEAF
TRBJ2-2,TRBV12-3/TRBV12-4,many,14,ASSLKRGANTGELF
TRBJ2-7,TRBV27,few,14,ASSLIPGPRFYEQY
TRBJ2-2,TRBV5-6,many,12,ASTGTGYTGELF
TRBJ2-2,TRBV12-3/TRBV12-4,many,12,ASSRTGPTGELF
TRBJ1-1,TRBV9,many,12,ASSLGGAGTEAF
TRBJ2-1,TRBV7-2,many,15,ASSYGLADSSYNEQF
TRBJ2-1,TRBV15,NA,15,ATSTHITSGSESEQF
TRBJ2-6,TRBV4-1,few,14,ASSQGRAAGANVLT
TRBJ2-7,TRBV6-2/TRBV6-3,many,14,ASRTIAGLGSYEQY
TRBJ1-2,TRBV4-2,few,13,ASSQDFQGDYGYT
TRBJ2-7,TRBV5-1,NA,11,ASSLLGVGEQY
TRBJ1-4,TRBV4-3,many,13,ASSLSTGPHEKLF
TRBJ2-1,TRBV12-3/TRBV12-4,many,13,ATKSGRASYNEQF
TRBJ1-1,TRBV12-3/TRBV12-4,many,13,ASSFSAAANTEAF
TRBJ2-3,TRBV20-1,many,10,SAVLVSDTQY
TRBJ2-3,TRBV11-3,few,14,ASSFLAGSSTDTQY
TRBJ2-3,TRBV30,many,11,AWAGESRDTQY
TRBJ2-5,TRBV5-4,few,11,ASSNGIGGPKY
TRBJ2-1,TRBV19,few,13,ASRLTSGPYNEQF
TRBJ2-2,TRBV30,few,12,AWSGSSRVGELF
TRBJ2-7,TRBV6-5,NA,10,ASSGRLNEQY
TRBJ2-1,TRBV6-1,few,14,ASSTTLAGEFDEQF